Sequencing of this T cell receptor beta chain was carried out in a study of T-cell reconstitution after alpha-beta-depleted transplantation in children. Preparing the TCRbeta library involved the use of unique molecular identifiers. TCRdb reprocessed the PCR reads via MiXCR and lists one record per CDR3 protein. The table lists hundreds of thousands of distinct CDR3 sequences, 8% to 11% of them singletons. The germline V and J ends were trimmed by 0 bases and 0 bases, with 13 bases remaining between them. Germline V gene sequence: CDR1 MGHRA, CDR2 YSYEKL. This CDR3 is 17 amino acids long. The source of this sequence is a child aged 2 to 10 with inherited bone marrow failure, due to receive a stem cell transplant. Sequencing was performed on PBMCs, taken before TCRalphabeta/CD19-depleted stem cell transplant. The chain joins TRBV4-1 to TRBJ2-3; maybe TRBD2 (5 bases). The CDR3 loop is CASSQDVPRGSTDTQYF. The CDR3 DNA reads as TGCGCCAGCAGCCAAGATGTCCCCCGAGGGAGCACAGATACGCAGTATTTT.